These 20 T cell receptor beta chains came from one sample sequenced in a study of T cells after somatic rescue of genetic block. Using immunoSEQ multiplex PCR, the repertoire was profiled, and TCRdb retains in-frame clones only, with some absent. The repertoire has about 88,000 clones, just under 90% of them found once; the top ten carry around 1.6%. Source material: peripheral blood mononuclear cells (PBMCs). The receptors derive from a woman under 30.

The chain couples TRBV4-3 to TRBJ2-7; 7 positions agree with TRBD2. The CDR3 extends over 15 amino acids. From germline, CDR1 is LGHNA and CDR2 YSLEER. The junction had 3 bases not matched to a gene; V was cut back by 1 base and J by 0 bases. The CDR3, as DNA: TGCGCCAGCAGCCAAGCAGGCGGGAGCTCCTACGAGCAGTACTTC. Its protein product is CASSQAGGSSYEQYF.

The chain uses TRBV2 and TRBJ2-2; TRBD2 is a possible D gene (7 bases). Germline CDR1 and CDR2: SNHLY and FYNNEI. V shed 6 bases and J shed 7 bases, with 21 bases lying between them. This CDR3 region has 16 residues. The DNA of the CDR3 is TGTGCCAGCAGGAACCCGCCCGGCGGGGGCGGCGGGGAGCTGTTTTTT. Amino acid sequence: CASRNPPGGGGGELFF.

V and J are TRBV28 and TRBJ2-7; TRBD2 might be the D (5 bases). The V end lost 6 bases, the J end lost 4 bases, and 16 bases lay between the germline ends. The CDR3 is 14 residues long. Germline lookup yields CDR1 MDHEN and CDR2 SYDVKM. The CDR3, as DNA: TGTGCCAGCAGCGTCCCACCGGGGATTTACGAGCAGTACTTC. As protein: CASSVPPGIYEQYF.

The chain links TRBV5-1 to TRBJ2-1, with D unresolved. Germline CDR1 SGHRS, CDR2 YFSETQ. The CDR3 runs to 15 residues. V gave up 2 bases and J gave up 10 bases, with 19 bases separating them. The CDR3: CASSFEPPPEDEQFF. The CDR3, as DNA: TGCGCCAGCAGCTTTGAGCCACCCCCAGAGGACGAGCAGTTCTTC.

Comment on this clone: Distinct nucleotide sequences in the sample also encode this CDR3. The CDR3 sequence: CASSLGGGENYGYTF. The CDR3 coding sequence is TGTGCCAGCAGCTTAGGAGGGGGAGAGAACTATGGCTACACCTTC. The chain joins TRBV7-9 to TRBJ1-2; a possible D gene is TRBD1 (6 bases). V shed 1 base and J shed 2 bases, with 11 bases lying between them. The CDR3 runs 15 residues. Germline loops: CDR1 SEHNR, CDR2 FQNEAQ (reference sequence). The complete variable domain, with remaining parts taken from reference TRBV7-9 and TRBJ1-2, reads DTGVSQNPRHKITKRGQNVTFRCDPISEHNRLYWYRQTLGQGPEFLTYFQNEAQLEKSRLLSDRFSAERPKGSFSTLEIQRTEQGDSAMYLCASSLGGGENYGYTFGSGTRLTVV.

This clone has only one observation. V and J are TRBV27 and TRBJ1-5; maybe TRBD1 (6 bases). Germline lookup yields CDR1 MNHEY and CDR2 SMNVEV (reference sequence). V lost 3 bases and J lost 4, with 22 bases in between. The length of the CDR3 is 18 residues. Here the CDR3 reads CASSFDRSPGKGNQPQHF. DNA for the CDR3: TGTGCCAGCAGTTTCGACAGGTCGCCTGGAAAGGGAAATCAGCCCCAGCATTTT.

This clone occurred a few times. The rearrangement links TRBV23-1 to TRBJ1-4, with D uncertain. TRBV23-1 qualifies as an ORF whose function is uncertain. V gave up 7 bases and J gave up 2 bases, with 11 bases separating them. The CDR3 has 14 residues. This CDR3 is CASMGIQTNEKLFF. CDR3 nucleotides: TGCGCCAGCATGGGGATTCAGACTAATGAAAAACTGTTTTTT.

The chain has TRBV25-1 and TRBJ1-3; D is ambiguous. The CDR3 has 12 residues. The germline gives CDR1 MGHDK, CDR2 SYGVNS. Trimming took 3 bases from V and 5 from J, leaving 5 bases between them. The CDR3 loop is CASSDPRNTIYF. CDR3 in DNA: TGTGCCAGCAGTGACCCCAGAAACACCATATATTTT.

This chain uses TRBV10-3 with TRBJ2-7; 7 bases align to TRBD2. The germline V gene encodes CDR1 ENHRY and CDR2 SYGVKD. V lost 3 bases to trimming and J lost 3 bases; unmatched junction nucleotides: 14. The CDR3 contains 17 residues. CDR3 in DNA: TGTGCCATCAGTGACCGGCGAAATGAGGGCGGGGGCTACGAGCAGTACTTC. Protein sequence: CAISDRRNEGGGYEQYF.

DNA for the CDR3: TGTGCCAGCAGCGGGTGGAGCGGCGGCACTGAAGCTTTCTTT. Translation: CASSGWSGGTEAFF. The V gene is TRBV9, the J gene TRBJ1-1; D call uncertain. V lost 3 bases and J 4 bases, leaving 13 bases between the germline ends. The CDR3 has 14 amino acids. The germline CDR1 and CDR2 sequences are SGDLS and YYNGEE.

DNA for the CDR3: TGTGCCAGCAGCTTGGTGGGACACCTGAACACTGAAGCTTTCTTT. Translating it yields CASSLVGHLNTEAFF. The chain uses TRBV5-5 and TRBJ1-1; D possibly corresponds to TRBD1 (6 bases). V shed 0 bases and J shed 0 bases, with 9 bases lying between them. The CDR3 loop spans 15 amino acids. CDR1 SGHKS and CDR2 YYEKEE come from the germline V gene (reference sequence).

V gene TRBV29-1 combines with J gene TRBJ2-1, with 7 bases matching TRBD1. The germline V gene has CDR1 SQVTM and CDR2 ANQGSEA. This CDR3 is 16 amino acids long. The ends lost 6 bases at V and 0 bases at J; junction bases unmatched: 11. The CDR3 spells CSVVPGTASSYNEQFF. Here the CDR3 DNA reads TGCAGCGTAGTTCCCGGGACAGCTAGCTCCTACAATGAGCAGTTCTTC.

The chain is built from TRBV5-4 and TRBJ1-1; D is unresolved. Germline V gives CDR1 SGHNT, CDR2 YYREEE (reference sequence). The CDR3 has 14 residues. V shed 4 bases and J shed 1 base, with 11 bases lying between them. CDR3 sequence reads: CASSLESRNTEAFF. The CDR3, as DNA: TGTGCCAGCAGCCTAGAGTCCAGGAACACTGAAGCTTTCTTT.

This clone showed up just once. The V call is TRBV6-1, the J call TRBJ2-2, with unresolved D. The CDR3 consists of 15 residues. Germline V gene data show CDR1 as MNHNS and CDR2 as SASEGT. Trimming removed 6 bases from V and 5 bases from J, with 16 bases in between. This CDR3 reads CASSGIKISTGELFF. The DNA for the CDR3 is TGTGCCAGCAGCGGAATCAAAATCTCGACCGGGGAGCTGTTTTTT.

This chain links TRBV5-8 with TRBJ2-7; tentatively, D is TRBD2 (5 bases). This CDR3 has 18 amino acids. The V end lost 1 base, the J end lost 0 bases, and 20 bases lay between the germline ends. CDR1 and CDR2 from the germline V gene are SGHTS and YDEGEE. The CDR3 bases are TGTGCCAGCAGCTTGCTGGTTGGTGGAAGTGGGAGCTCCTACGAGCAGTACTTC. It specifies CASSLLVGGSGSSYEQYF.

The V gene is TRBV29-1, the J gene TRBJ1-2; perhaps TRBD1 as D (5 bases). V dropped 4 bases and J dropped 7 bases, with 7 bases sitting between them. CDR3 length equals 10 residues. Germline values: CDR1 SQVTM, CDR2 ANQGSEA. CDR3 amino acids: CSVAGGGYTF. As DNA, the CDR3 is TGCAGCGTTGCGGGGGGTGGCTACACCTTC.

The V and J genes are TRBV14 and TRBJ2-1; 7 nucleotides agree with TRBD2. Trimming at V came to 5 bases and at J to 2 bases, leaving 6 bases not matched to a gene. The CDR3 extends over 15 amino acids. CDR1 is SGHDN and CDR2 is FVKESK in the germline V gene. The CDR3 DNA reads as TGTGCCAGCAGCGGCGGGAGAATCGCCTACAATGAGCAGTTCTTC. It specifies CASSGGRIAYNEQFF.

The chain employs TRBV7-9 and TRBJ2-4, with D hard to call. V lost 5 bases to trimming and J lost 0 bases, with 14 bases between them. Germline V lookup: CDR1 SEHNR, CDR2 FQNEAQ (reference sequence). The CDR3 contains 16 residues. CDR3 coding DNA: TGTGCCAGCAGCCCCCGACCTGGCAGAGCCAAAAACATTCAGTACTTC. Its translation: CASSPRPGRAKNIQYF.

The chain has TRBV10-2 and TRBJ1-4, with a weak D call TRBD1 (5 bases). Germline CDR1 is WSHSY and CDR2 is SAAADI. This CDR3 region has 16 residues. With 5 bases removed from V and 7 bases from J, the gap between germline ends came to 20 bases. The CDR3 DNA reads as TGCGCCAGCAGTACTCCGGGACTCCCAGTGGGTGAAAAACTGTTTTTT. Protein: CASSTPGLPVGEKLFF.

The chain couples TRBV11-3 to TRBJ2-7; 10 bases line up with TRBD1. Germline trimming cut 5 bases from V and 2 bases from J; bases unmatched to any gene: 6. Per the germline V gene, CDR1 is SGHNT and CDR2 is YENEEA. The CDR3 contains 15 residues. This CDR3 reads CASSPGQGKTYEQYF. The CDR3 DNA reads TGTGCCAGCAGCCCGGGACAGGGGAAGACCTACGAGCAGTACTTC.